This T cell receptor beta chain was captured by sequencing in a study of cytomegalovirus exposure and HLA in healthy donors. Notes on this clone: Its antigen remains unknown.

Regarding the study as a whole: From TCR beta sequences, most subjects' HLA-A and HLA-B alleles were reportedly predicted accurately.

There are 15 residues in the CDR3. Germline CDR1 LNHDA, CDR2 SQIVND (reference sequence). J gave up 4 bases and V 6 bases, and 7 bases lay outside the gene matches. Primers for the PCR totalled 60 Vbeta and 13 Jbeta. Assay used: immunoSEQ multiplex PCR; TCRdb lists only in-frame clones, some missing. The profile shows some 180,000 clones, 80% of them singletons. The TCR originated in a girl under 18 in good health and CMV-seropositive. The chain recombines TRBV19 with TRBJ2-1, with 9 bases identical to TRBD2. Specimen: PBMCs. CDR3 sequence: CASSSTSGGYNEQFF. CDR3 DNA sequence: TGTGCCAGTAGCTCGACTAGCGGAGGGTACAATGAGCAGTTCTTC.